The next 28 T cell receptor beta chains were all read from a single sample in a study of blood T cell repertoires in COVID-19. TCRdb keeps only in-frame clones here, not all; method: immunoSEQ multiplex PCR. The data show fewer than 150,000 clones, about 84% seen once. What was sequenced was peripheral blood. The receptors were gathered from a human donor in a cohort sampled during active COVID-19.

The J gene is TRBJ1-5, the V gene TRBV7-2; a weak D match, TRBD1 (6 bases). CDR3 length: 15 residues. Deletions cut 5 bases from V and 1 base from J, with 12 bases between. Per germline, CDR1 SGHTA and CDR2 FQGNSA. This CDR3 is CASSPDRASNQPQHF. In nucleotides, the CDR3 is TGTGCCAGCAGCCCGGACAGAGCGAGCAATCAGCCCCAGCATTTT.

J is TRBJ1-1 and V is TRBV4-1; 7 bases are shared with TRBD1. Per germline, CDR1 MGHRA and CDR2 YSYEKL. CDR3 length: 14 amino acids. Trimming took 4 bases from V and 7 from J; bases not matched to a gene: 9. This chain's CDR3 is CASSRDSVFIEAFF. The DNA for the CDR3 is TGCGCCAGCAGCCGGGACAGCGTTTTTATTGAAGCTTTCTTT.

The chain has TRBV29-1 and TRBJ1-4; tentatively, D is TRBD1 (5 bases). Looked up from germline, CDR1 is SQVTM and CDR2 is ANQGSEA. This CDR3 has 15 residues. V was clipped by 4 bases and J by 0 bases, with 12 bases between them. The CDR3 region has the DNA TGCAGCGTTGTGTTTCAGGGTGCAACTAATGAAAAACTGTTTTTT. Its translation: CSVVFQGATNEKLFF.

The rearrangement links TRBV25-1 to TRBJ1-4; TRBD1 matches 7 bases. The CDR3 runs to 15 residues. Germline CDR1 reads MGHDK; CDR2 reads SYGVNS. Trimming took 2 bases from V and 7 from J; bases not matched to a gene: 7. The CDR3 is CASSENSHRGEKLFF. For the CDR3, the DNA is TGTGCCAGCAGTGAAAATAGTCACAGGGGTGAAAAACTGTTTTTT.

The chain is built from TRBV4-1 and TRBJ2-7, with D perhaps matching TRBD2 (6 bases). The CDR3 consists of 16 residues. Per germline, CDR1 MGHRA and CDR2 YSYEKL. Trimming left V 0 bases short and J 2 bases short, with 14 bases between. The CDR3 sequence is CASSQDRHSGTYEQYF. The CDR3 bases are TGCGCCAGCAGCCAAGATCGTCATAGCGGCACCTACGAGCAGTACTTC.

The chain links TRBV6-2 or TRBV6-3 to TRBJ1-1; 7 nucleotides match TRBD1. Germline lookup yields CDR1 MNHEY and CDR2 SVGEGT. The CDR3 is 13 residues long. With V trimmed by 4 bases and J by 5 bases, 4 bases remained unmatched. CDR3 protein: CASSSTGLTEAFF. The CDR3 nucleotides read TGTGCCAGCAGTTCGACAGGGTTAACTGAAGCTTTCTTT.

J is TRBJ2-3 and V is TRBV9, with D possibly TRBD2 on 5 matching bases. V gave up 0 bases and J gave up 2 bases, with 10 bases separating them. CDR3 length: 15 residues. The germline CDR1 and CDR2 sequences are SGDLS and YYNGEE. The CDR3 loop reads CASSVVALNTDTQYF. The CDR3 DNA is TGTGCCAGCAGCGTAGTAGCGCTCAACACAGATACGCAGTATTTT.

This clone was seen once. V usage is TRBV3-1 (or the pseudogene TRBV3-2) and J usage is TRBJ2-1; 7 nucleotides match TRBD1. Germline V gene sequence: CDR1 LGHDT, CDR2 YNNKEL (reference sequence). The junction had 14 bases not matched to a gene; V was cut back by 4 bases and J by 8 bases. This CDR3 contains 16 residues. CDR3 nucleotides: TGTGCCAGCAGCCTGACCAGGGGGTTCACTGGGGATGAGCAGTTCTTC. Translation gives CASSLTRGFTGDEQFF.

J is TRBJ2-4 and V is TRBV28; 9 bases line up with TRBD1. Looked up from germline, CDR1 is MDHEN and CDR2 is SYDVKM. The CDR3 contains 14 residues. Germline trimming cut 6 bases from V and 9 bases from J; bases unmatched to any gene: 9. The CDR3 spells CASSLRDREGIQYF. The DNA for the CDR3 is TGTGCCAGCAGCCTCCGGGACAGGGAGGGCATTCAGTACTTC.

The chain joins TRBV15 to TRBJ2-7; 10 nucleotides match TRBD1. CDR3 size: 16 residues. Germline loops: CDR1 LNHNV, CDR2 YYDKDF (reference sequence). Trimming cost V 3 bases and J 7 bases; bases outside gene matches: 12. The CDR3 reads CATSRVGRQGAREQYF. DNA for the CDR3: TGTGCCACCAGCAGGGTGGGGAGACAGGGGGCGCGTGAGCAGTACTTC.

J is TRBJ1-2 and V is TRBV5-6, with TRBD1 matching 9 bases. The V and J ends lost 5 bases and 4 bases, in that order; junction bases with no gene match: 3. The CDR3 covers 13 residues. Germline V gene sequence: CDR1 SGHDT, CDR2 YYEEEE. CDR3 residues: CASRIQGAYGYTF. The CDR3 region has the DNA TGTGCCAGCAGAATACAGGGGGCCTATGGCTACACCTTC.

The V gene is TRBV12-3 or TRBV12-4, the J gene TRBJ2-5; D is possibly TRBD1 (6 bases). CDR3 length: 13 residues. V gave up 5 bases and J gave up 4 bases, with 11 bases separating them. The CDR3 nucleotides are TGTGCCAGCAGTGTACAGGGCAGAGAGACCCAGTACTTC. This encodes CASSVQGRETQYF.

The V and J genes are TRBV30 and TRBJ1-5, with no clear D. Germline V lookup: CDR1 GTSNPN, CDR2 SVGIG (reference sequence). Between the trimmed V and J ends, which lost 4 bases and 9 bases, there was a span of 19 bases. This CDR3 region has 14 residues. The CDR3, as DNA: TGTGCCTGGAAATCGGGTGGAGGAATATCGCCCCAGCATTTT. Translating it yields CAWKSGGGISPQHF.

This sequence joins TRBV7-9 and TRBJ1-2; 7 bases align to TRBD1. CDR1 SEHNR and CDR2 FQNEAQ come from the germline V gene (reference sequence). The CDR3 contains 16 residues. The ends lost 2 bases at V and 5 bases at J; junction bases unmatched: 11. The chain's CDR3 is CASSLNPRGQVYGYTF. In DNA, the CDR3 is TGTGCCAGCAGCTTAAATCCCCGCGGACAGGTATATGGCTACACCTTC.

The chain employs TRBV14 and TRBJ1-1; the match to TRBD1 covers 8 bases. CDR3 length: 13 amino acids. The V segment lost 4 bases and the J segment 6 bases; nucleotides outside the gene matches: 4. Germline loops: CDR1 SGHDN, CDR2 FVKESK. The CDR3 spells CASSRIQGAEAFF. The CDR3 nucleotides read TGTGCCAGCAGCCGAATACAGGGGGCTGAAGCTTTCTTT.

The chain combines TRBV9 with TRBJ2-5; TRBD2 matches at 7 bases. After removal of 0 bases from V and 5 bases from J, the junction contained 7 bases not matched to a gene. The CDR3 extends over 15 amino acids. Germline V gives CDR1 SGDLS, CDR2 YYNGEE. Here the CDR3 DNA reads TGTGCCAGCAGCGTAGATCACCAAGCGGGGGAGACCCAGTACTTC. Translated: CASSVDHQAGETQYF.

The V and J genes are TRBV7-2 and TRBJ1-4; TRBD1 aligns across 7 bases. Trimming removed 5 bases from V and 3 bases from J; junction bases left unmatched: 6. CDR3 length equals 15 residues. Germline values: CDR1 SGHTA, CDR2 FQGNSA. DNA of the CDR3: TGTGCCAGCAGCCTCACAGGGGCCTCTAATGAAAAACTGTTTTTT. Its translation: CASSLTGASNEKLFF.

V gene TRBV4-1 combines with J gene TRBJ1-2, with 8 nucleotides matching TRBD1. Trimming removed 8 bases from V and 6 bases from J; junction bases left unmatched: 14. The CDR3 spans 15 residues. Germline CDR1 is MGHRA and CDR2 is YSYEKL. Here the CDR3 reads CASGSPGGYSDGYTF. In DNA, the CDR3 is TGCGCCAGCGGGTCCCCAGGGGGCTATTCGGATGGCTACACCTTC.

The gene calls are TRBV27 and TRBJ2-3; 8 bases align to TRBD1. This CDR3 has 17 residues. Germline CDR1 MNHEY, CDR2 SMNVEV (reference sequence). The V gene end was trimmed by 4 bases and the J gene end by 2 bases; junction bases not matched to a gene: 11. This CDR3 is CASSSLPNRGITDTQYF. CDR3 DNA sequence: TGTGCCAGCAGTTCCTTACCGAACAGGGGGATCACAGATACGCAGTATTTT.

J is TRBJ2-1 and V is TRBV13; unclear D gene. The CDR3 consists of 12 residues. Germline lookup yields CDR1 PRHDT and CDR2 FYEKMQ (reference sequence). The ends were cut back, 3 bases at V and 6 bases at J, with 6 bases in the middle. In DNA form, the CDR3 reads TGTGCCAGCAGCTTTTTTAGCAATGAGCAGTTCTTC. Translation: CASSFFSNEQFF.

The chain uses TRBV18 and TRBJ1-2, with 8 bases that match TRBD1. The CDR3 length is 14 residues. V was clipped by 0 bases and J by 7 bases; unmatched bases: 4. Germline V CDR1 and CDR2: KGHSH, LQKENI. This CDR3 reads CASSPPTGVTGYTF. CDR3 coding DNA: TGTGCCAGCTCACCACCGACAGGGGTTACTGGCTACACCTTC.

The chain uses TRBV7-2 and TRBJ2-2; 9 nucleotides align to TRBD2. Looked up from germline, CDR1 is SGHTA and CDR2 is FQGNSA. CDR3 length equals 17 residues. V shed 5 bases, J shed 4 bases, and the junction held 11 bases outside the gene matches. The DNA for the CDR3 is TGTGCCAGCAGCCCCTCCAGAGCGGGGGGCGGCACCGGGGAGCTGTTTTTT. Its protein product is CASSPSRAGGGTGELFF. The full variable domain, its missing parts supplied by reference TRBV7-2 and TRBJ2-2, is GAGVSQSPSNKVTEKGKDVELRCDPISGHTALYWYRQSLGQGLEFLIYFQGNSAPDKSGLPSDRFSAERTGGSVSTLTIQRTQQEDSAVYLCASSPSRAGGGTGELFFGEGSRLTVL.

This sequence joins TRBV3-1 (or the pseudogene TRBV3-2) and TRBJ1-2; tentative D call: TRBD1 (5 bases). Trimming removed 2 bases at V and 7 bases at J, with 17 bases between. Germline assignment: CDR1 LGHDT and CDR2 YNNKEL (reference sequence). The length of the CDR3 is 15 residues. CDR3 in DNA: TGTGCCAGCAGCCAAAAAGTACCCTCTGGGGCTGGCTACACCTTC. Protein: CASSQKVPSGAGYTF.

This clone showed up just once. The chain combines TRBV19 with TRBJ2-1; 7 bases align to TRBD2. The junction had 4 bases not matched to a gene; V was cut back by 3 bases and J by 2 bases. The length of the CDR3 is 15 residues. The germline CDR1 and CDR2 sequences are LNHDA and SQIVND (reference sequence). Here the CDR3 reads CASSIILAAYNEQFF. Here the CDR3 DNA reads TGTGCCAGTAGTATCATTCTAGCGGCCTACAATGAGCAGTTCTTC. Full variable domain (outside the CDR3, taken from reference TRBV19 and TRBJ2-1): DGGITQSPKYLFRKEGQNVTLSCEQNLNHDAMYWYRQDPGQGLRLIYYSQIVNDFQKGDIAEGYSVSREKKESFPLTVTSAQKNPTAFYLCASSIILAAYNEQFFGPGTRLTVL.

The V and J genes are TRBV11-2 and TRBJ2-5; tentative D call: TRBD2 (6 bases). Trimming pared 1 base from V and 1 base from J, leaving 13 bases between. CDR3 length equals 16 residues. Germline CDR1 SGHAT, CDR2 FQNNGV. The CDR3 here is CASSLGGGAAQETQYF. The CDR3 region has the DNA TGTGCCAGCAGCTTAGGAGGCGGGGCCGCCCAAGAGACCCAGTACTTC.

The rearrangement joins TRBV19 to TRBJ1-1; D gene uncertain. The CDR3 consists of 15 residues. V was cut by 2 bases and J by 1 base, with 11 bases left in between. CDR1 is LNHDA, CDR2 SQIVND, per germline (reference sequence). CDR3 protein: CASSINPVSNTEAFF. In DNA form, the CDR3 reads TGTGCCAGTAGTATAAATCCAGTTTCGAACACTGAAGCTTTCTTT.

The chain recombines TRBV7-2 with TRBJ1-2, with TRBD1 matching over 10 bases. Trimming took 5 bases from V and 8 from J; bases not matched to a gene: 11. Germline V lookup: CDR1 SGHTA, CDR2 FQGNSA. CDR3 length: 15 amino acids. This chain's CDR3 is CASSARQGAPSGYTF. The DNA for the CDR3 is TGTGCCAGCAGCGCCCGACAGGGGGCTCCTTCGGGCTACACCTTC.

This clone appeared a single time. V is TRBV9 and J is TRBJ1-2; D is possibly TRBD1 (6 bases). Germline values: CDR1 SGDLS, CDR2 YYNGEE. The CDR3 covers 15 residues. Trimming pared 0 bases from V and 3 bases from J, leaving 12 bases between. CDR3 protein: CASSVGLGADYGYTF. The DNA for the CDR3 is TGTGCCAGCAGCGTAGGTCTGGGGGCGGACTATGGCTACACCTTC.